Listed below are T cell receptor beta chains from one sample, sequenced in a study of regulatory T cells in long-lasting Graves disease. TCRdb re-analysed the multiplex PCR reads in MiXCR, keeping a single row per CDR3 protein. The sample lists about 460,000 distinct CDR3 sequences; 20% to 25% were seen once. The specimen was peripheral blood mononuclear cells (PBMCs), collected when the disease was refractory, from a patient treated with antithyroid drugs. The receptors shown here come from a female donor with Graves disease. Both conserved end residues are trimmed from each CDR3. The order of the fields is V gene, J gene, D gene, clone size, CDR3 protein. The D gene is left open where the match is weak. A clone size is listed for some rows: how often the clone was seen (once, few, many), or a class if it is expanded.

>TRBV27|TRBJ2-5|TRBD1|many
ASSRSDRRAETQY
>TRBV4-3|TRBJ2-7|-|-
ASSQEAGPEIYEQY
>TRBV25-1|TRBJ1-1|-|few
ASGELGLGNTEAF
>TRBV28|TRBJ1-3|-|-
ASSLAGKDTIY
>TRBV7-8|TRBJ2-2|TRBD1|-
ASSLDRGHTGELF
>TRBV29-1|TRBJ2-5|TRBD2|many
SALTVRLAGKETQY
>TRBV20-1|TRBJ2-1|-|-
NPRGKNEQF
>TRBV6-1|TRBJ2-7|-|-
ASSEAIISETYEQY
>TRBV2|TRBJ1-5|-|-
ASRGTNGGNQPQH
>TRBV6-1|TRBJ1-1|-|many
ASSVEPNTEAF